This TCR beta chain was obtained from a study of cytomegalovirus exposure and HLA in healthy donors. Study findings and constraints: Later, an analysis found that common viral pathogens appeared to be linked with several of the most significant clusters. Most TCR sequences showed up rarely, but some public TCRs showed up in many donors. Researchers reportedly found TCR beta sequences accurately predicted most subjects' HLA-A and HLA-B alleles.

Comment on this clone: No antigen is known for it.

The PCR used 60 Vbeta and 13 Jbeta primers. Profiled with immunoSEQ multiplex PCR; TCRdb holds only in-frame clones, not every one. The table lists over 150,000 clones, around 80% of them singletons. There are 15 residues in the CDR3. V gave up 8 bases and J gave up 2 bases, with 16 bases separating them. The germline CDR1 and CDR2 sequences are MNHNS and SASEGT. The J gene is TRBJ1-5, the V gene TRBV6-1; TRBD1 might be the D (5 bases). The TCR sequence derives from a middle-aged woman in good health and CMV-seronegative. Sequencing was carried out using PBMCs. The DNA of the CDR3 is TGTGCCAGCGACCGGACACCCGAGGGCAATCAGCCCCAGCATTTT. Translated: CASDRTPEGNQPQHF.